The rows below give T cell receptor beta chains drawn from one sample of a study of CD8 T cells in ankylosing spondylitis. TCRdb reanalysed the 5' RACE reads using MiXCR and keeps one entry per CDR3 protein. The table has 350,000 to 400,000 distinct CDR3 sequences, around 20% seen once. Sequenced sample: blood, either unsorted or a sorted T cell fraction (not recorded which). These receptors were collected from a male donor with ankylosing spondylitis or in good health (not recorded which). Both conserved end residues are part of each CDR3. The D gene is left open where the match is weak. A row's size may be missing; if present it is once, few, many or a size class.

j_call: TRBJ2-2; d_call: .; clone_size: .; v_call: TRBV2; cdr3_aa: CASSEASTGELFF; cdr3_nt: TGTGCCAGCAGTGAAGCAAGTACAGGGGAGCTGTTTTTT
j_call: TRBJ2-3; d_call: TRBD1; clone_size: few; v_call: TRBV10-3; cdr3_aa: CAISGKTGYTDTQYF; cdr3_nt: TGTGCCATCAGTGGAAAGACAGGGTACACAGATACGCAGTATTTT
j_call: TRBJ2-1; d_call: TRBD2; clone_size: .; v_call: TRBV6-5; cdr3_aa: CASSYSGTSGFYNEQFF; cdr3_nt: TGTGCCAGCAGTTACTCGGGGACTAGCGGCTTCTACAATGAGCAGTTCTTC
j_call: TRBJ2-3; d_call: .; clone_size: few; v_call: TRBV3-1; cdr3_aa: CASSQESGTDTQYF; cdr3_nt: TGTGCCAGCAGCCAAGAAAGTGGCACAGATACGCAGTATTTT
j_call: TRBJ2-1; d_call: TRBD2; clone_size: few; v_call: TRBV27; cdr3_aa: CASGTTSVIVNEQFF; cdr3_nt: TGTGCCAGCGGTACTACTAGCGTTATTGTCAATGAGCAGTTCTTC
j_call: TRBJ2-3; d_call: TRBD2; clone_size: .; v_call: TRBV20-1; cdr3_aa: CSAEGTSGVADTQYF; cdr3_nt: TGCAGTGCCGAGGGGACTAGTGGTGTCGCAGATACGCAGTATTTT
j_call: TRBJ2-1; d_call: .; clone_size: few; v_call: TRBV5-1; cdr3_aa: CASRVWGYNEQFF; cdr3_nt: TGCGCCAGCAGGGTCTGGGGGTACAATGAGCAGTTCTTC
j_call: TRBJ2-7; d_call: TRBD1; clone_size: .; v_call: TRBV29-1; cdr3_aa: CSVVVTGAAGEQYF; cdr3_nt: TGCAGCGTTGTAGTGACAGGGGCCGCCGGCGAGCAGTACTTC
j_call: TRBJ2-5; d_call: .; clone_size: .; v_call: TRBV2; cdr3_aa: CASSGWGLPQETQYF; cdr3_nt: TGTGCCAGCAGTGGGTGGGGTTTGCCCCAAGAGACCCAGTACTTC
j_call: TRBJ2-7; d_call: .; clone_size: few; v_call: TRBV28; cdr3_aa: CASNPKRGAPRHEQYF; cdr3_nt: TGTGCCAGCAACCCTAAACGAGGGGCGCCCCGGCACGAGCAGTACTTC
j_call: TRBJ2-7; d_call: .; clone_size: .; v_call: TRBV10-2; cdr3_aa: CASSEIALSYEQYF; cdr3_nt: TGCGCCAGCAGTGAGATTGCACTCTCCTACGAGCAGTACTTC
j_call: TRBJ2-3; d_call: .; clone_size: .; v_call: TRBV12-3/TRBV12-4; cdr3_aa: CTISWDGGQSNGADTQYF; cdr3_nt: TGTACCATCAGCTGGGACGGTGGGCAGTCGAATGGGGCAGATACGCAGTATTTT
j_call: TRBJ2-3; d_call: .; clone_size: once; v_call: TRBV18; cdr3_aa: CASSPPVGRTDTQYF; cdr3_nt: TGTGCCAGCTCACCACCGGTAGGACGCACAGATACGCAGTATTTT
j_call: TRBJ2-5; d_call: .; clone_size: .; v_call: TRBV6-1; cdr3_aa: CASTLVGGRQETQYF; cdr3_nt: TGTGCCAGCACCTTAGTTGGGGGTAGGCAAGAGACCCAGTACTTC
j_call: TRBJ2-5; d_call: .; clone_size: .; v_call: TRBV5-5; cdr3_aa: CASSSTRQETQYF; cdr3_nt: TGTGCCAGCAGCAGTACTCGTCAAGAGACCCAGTACTTC
j_call: TRBJ2-5; d_call: TRBD2; clone_size: .; v_call: TRBV12-3/TRBV12-4; cdr3_aa: CASSPGTSGETQYF; cdr3_nt: TGTGCCAGCAGTCCCGGGACTAGCGGAGAGACCCAGTACTTC
j_call: TRBJ1-6; d_call: TRBD1; clone_size: .; v_call: TRBV7-9; cdr3_aa: CASSLEGAGPHF; cdr3_nt: TGTGCCAGCAGCTTAGAGGGGGCAGGGCCGCACTTT
j_call: TRBJ2-3; d_call: TRBD2; clone_size: .; v_call: TRBV28; cdr3_aa: CASSLLAGAISDTQYF; cdr3_nt: TGTGCCAGCAGTTTGTTAGCGGGGGCCATTTCAGATACGCAGTATTTT
j_call: TRBJ2-4; d_call: .; clone_size: .; v_call: TRBV20-1; cdr3_aa: CSAIYSNAKNIQYF; cdr3_nt: TGCAGTGCTATCTATAGTAACGCCAAAAACATTCAGTACTTC
j_call: TRBJ2-1; d_call: .; clone_size: .; v_call: TRBV5-1; cdr3_aa: CASSPPDVSGNEQFF; cdr3_nt: TGCGCCAGCAGCCCACCAGATGTTTCCGGCAATGAGCAGTTCTTC
j_call: TRBJ2-4; d_call: .; clone_size: .; v_call: TRBV14; cdr3_aa: CASSQGEGTAKNIQYF; cdr3_nt: TGTGCCAGCAGCCAAGGGGAAGGGACCGCCAAAAACATTCAGTACTTC
j_call: TRBJ2-6; d_call: .; clone_size: .; v_call: TRBV27; cdr3_aa: CASSLLPGGANVLTF; cdr3_nt: TGTGCCAGCAGTTTACTGCCGGGGGGGGCCAACGTCCTGACTTTC
j_call: TRBJ2-7; d_call: TRBD1; clone_size: .; v_call: TRBV7-3; cdr3_aa: CASSLGTGRTYEQYF; cdr3_nt: TGTGCCAGCAGCTTAGGGACAGGAAGAACCTACGAGCAGTACTTC
j_call: TRBJ2-5; d_call: .; clone_size: few; v_call: TRBV3-1; cdr3_aa: CASSQDRRQETQYF; cdr3_nt: TGTGCCAGCAGCCAAGACAGGCGCCAAGAGACCCAGTACTTC
j_call: TRBJ2-6; d_call: .; clone_size: .; v_call: TRBV5-6; cdr3_aa: CASSLGGGTGANVLTF; cdr3_nt: TGTGCCAGCAGCTTGGGTGGAGGCACCGGGGCCAACGTCCTGACTTTC
j_call: TRBJ2-7; d_call: .; clone_size: .; v_call: TRBV20-1; cdr3_aa: CSASETEREQYF; cdr3_nt: TGCAGTGCTAGTGAGACTGAGCGCGAGCAGTACTTC
j_call: TRBJ2-5; d_call: .; clone_size: .; v_call: TRBV29-1; cdr3_aa: CSVVPLGGLGETQYF; cdr3_nt: TGCAGCGTTGTTCCCCTGGGCGGGTTGGGGGAGACCCAGTACTTC
j_call: TRBJ2-1; d_call: .; clone_size: .; v_call: TRBV7-9; cdr3_aa: CASSLASYLRNEQFF; cdr3_nt: TGTGCCAGCAGCTTAGCCTCGTACCTAAGGAATGAGCAGTTCTTC
j_call: TRBJ2-1; d_call: .; clone_size: .; v_call: TRBV30; cdr3_aa: CAWSGLPLYNEQFF; cdr3_nt: TGTGCCTGGAGCGGACTCCCACTCTACAATGAGCAGTTCTTC
j_call: TRBJ2-3; d_call: TRBD2; clone_size: .; v_call: TRBV9; cdr3_aa: CASSHRTSGGPGGTDTQYF; cdr3_nt: TGTGCCAGCAGCCATCGGACTAGCGGGGGGCCCGGGGGTACAGATACGCAGTATTTT
j_call: TRBJ2-7; d_call: .; clone_size: many; v_call: TRBV12-3/TRBV12-4; cdr3_aa: CASSNGPSYEQYF; cdr3_nt: TGTGCCAGCAGTAACGGGCCTAGCTACGAGCAGTACTTC
j_call: TRBJ2-5; d_call: .; clone_size: few; v_call: TRBV29-1; cdr3_aa: CSVEGGIEETQYF; cdr3_nt: TGCAGCGTTGAAGGTGGGATCGAGGAGACCCAGTACTTC
j_call: TRBJ1-6; d_call: TRBD1; clone_size: few; v_call: TRBV12-3/TRBV12-4; cdr3_aa: CASGGLGQIYNSPLHF; cdr3_nt: TGTGCCAGCGGGGGGTTGGGACAGATCTATAATTCACCCCTCCACTTT
j_call: TRBJ2-2; d_call: TRBD1; clone_size: few; v_call: TRBV7-8; cdr3_aa: CASGRDRALHTGELFF; cdr3_nt: TGTGCCAGCGGGAGGGACAGGGCACTGCACACCGGGGAGCTGTTTTTT
j_call: TRBJ2-1; d_call: .; clone_size: few; v_call: TRBV12-3/TRBV12-4; cdr3_aa: CAILPLTDGPNEQFF; cdr3_nt: TGTGCCATCCTACCTTTGACGGATGGACCAAATGAGCAGTTCTTC
j_call: TRBJ2-1; d_call: .; clone_size: .; v_call: TRBV7-9; cdr3_aa: CASSPPPGPVGNEQFF; cdr3_nt: TGTGCCAGCAGCCCACCTCCGGGACCCGTCGGAAATGAGCAGTTCTTC
j_call: TRBJ2-1; d_call: .; clone_size: .; v_call: TRBV7-8; cdr3_aa: CASSLATPNNEQFF; cdr3_nt: TGTGCCAGCAGCTTAGCTACTCCCAACAATGAGCAGTTCTTC
j_call: TRBJ1-6; d_call: .; clone_size: .; v_call: TRBV10-3; cdr3_aa: CAISESLPYNSPLHF; cdr3_nt: TGTGCCATCAGTGAGTCGTTGCCTTATAATTCACCCCTCCACTTT
j_call: TRBJ2-7; d_call: TRBD1; clone_size: once; v_call: TRBV7-9; cdr3_aa: CASSLARDRGIGEQYF; cdr3_nt: TGTGCCAGCAGCTTAGCGCGGGACAGGGGGATTGGCGAGCAGTACTTC
j_call: TRBJ2-7; d_call: .; clone_size: .; v_call: TRBV12-3/TRBV12-4; cdr3_aa: CASSFRVHSYEQYF; cdr3_nt: TGTGCCAGCAGTTTTCGAGTTCACTCCTACGAGCAGTACTTC